This section outlines one TCR beta chain sequence together with its context. Its cognate antigen is unknown. Deep level was the assay's run setting. Sequencing was performed with immunoSEQ multiplex PCR; in TCRdb, only in-frame clones are kept and a portion is missing. The data contain about 600,000 clones, 97% of them singletons. The data derive from a study of shared clonotypes between healthy human individuals. Looking at the study overall: Participating donors consisted of a couple of women and a few men aged 18 to 49. Notes on the study in general: Represented diversity, genetic and exposure-history alike, was limited by few donors.

CDR3 length: 15 amino acids. The ends were cut back, 5 bases at V and 0 bases at J, with 14 bases in the middle. From germline, CDR1 is LNHDA and CDR2 SQIVND (reference sequence). Sequencing was done on a sample of naive CD4+ T cells sorted from blood. The sample's subset: CD45RA+ positively selected. The receptor's source is a woman in her twenties or thirties in good health. The chain has TRBV19 and TRBJ2-7; no reliable D call. The DNA for the CDR3 is TGTGCCAGTAGTCCCGCGATCGCTAGCTCCTACGAGCAGTACTTC. Its translation is CASSPAIASSYEQYF.